This T cell receptor beta chain was observed in a study of blood T cell repertoires in COVID-19. On the study more broadly: Italy, Spain and the United States were the sources of the convalescent and acute COVID-19 samples. The cDNA or gDNA used as material had been derived from T cells, B-cell-depleted T cells, or PBMCs.

The germline V gene encodes CDR1 KGHDR and CDR2 SFDVKD. V trimming: 4 bases; J trimming: 4 bases; junction bases outside the gene matches: 12. The CDR3 runs 17 residues. Authors' data handling: From reference gene primer amplification, estimates of nucleated cell counts were derived. This table comes from immunoSEQ multiplex PCR, and its TCRdb copy is limited to in-frame clones, with some not included. From that table come the V and J calls and clone size; the DNA was used to work out D and trimming. Among approximately 150,000 clones listed, 70% to 90% were seen once. J is TRBJ2-1 and V is TRBV24-1; 7 nucleotides line up with TRBD2. Sequencing was done on a sample of peripheral blood. The sequence came from a woman between 55 and 75 years old with acute or convalescent COVID-19. The CDR3 region has the DNA TGTGCCACCAGTGAGCGAACCGGGACTAATATTTACAATGAGCAGTTCTTC. Its translation is CATSERTGTNIYNEQFF.